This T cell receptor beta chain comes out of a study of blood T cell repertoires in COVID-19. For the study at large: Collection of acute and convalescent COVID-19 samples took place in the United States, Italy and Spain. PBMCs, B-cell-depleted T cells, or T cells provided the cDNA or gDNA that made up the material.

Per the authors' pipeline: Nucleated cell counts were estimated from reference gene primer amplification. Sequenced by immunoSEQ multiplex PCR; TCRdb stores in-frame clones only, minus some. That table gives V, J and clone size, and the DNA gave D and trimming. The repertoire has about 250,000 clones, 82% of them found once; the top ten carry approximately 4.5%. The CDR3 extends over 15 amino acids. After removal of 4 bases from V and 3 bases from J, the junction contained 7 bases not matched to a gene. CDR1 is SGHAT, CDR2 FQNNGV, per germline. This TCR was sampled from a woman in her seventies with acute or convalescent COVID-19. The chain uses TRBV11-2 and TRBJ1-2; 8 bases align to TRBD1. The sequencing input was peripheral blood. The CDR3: CASSSRQGLHYGYTF. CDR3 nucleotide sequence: TGTGCCAGCAGCTCGAGACAGGGGCTACACTATGGCTACACCTTC.